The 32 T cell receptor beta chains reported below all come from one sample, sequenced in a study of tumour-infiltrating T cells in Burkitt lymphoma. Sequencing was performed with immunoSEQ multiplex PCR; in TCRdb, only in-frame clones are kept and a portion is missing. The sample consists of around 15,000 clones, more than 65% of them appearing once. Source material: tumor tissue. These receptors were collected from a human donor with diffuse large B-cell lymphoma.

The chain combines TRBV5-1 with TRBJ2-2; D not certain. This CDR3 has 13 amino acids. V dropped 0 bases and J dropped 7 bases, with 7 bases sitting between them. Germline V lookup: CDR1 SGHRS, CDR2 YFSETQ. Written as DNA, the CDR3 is TGCGCCAGCAGCTTGGCCGATAACGGGGAGCTGTTTTTT. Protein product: CASSLADNGELFF.

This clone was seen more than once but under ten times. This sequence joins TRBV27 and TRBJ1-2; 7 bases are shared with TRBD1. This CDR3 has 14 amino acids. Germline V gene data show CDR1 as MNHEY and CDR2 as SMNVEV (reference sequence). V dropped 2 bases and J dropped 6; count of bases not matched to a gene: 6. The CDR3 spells CASSLNRGWDGYTF. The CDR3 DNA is TGTGCCAGCAGTTTAAACAGGGGATGGGATGGCTACACCTTC.

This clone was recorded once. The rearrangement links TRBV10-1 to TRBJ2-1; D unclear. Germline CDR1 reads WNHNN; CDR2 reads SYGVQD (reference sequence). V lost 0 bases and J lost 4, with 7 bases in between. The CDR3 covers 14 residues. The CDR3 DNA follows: TGCGCCAGCAGTGAGTCGTACGGATACAATGAGCAGTTCTTC. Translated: CASSESYGYNEQFF.

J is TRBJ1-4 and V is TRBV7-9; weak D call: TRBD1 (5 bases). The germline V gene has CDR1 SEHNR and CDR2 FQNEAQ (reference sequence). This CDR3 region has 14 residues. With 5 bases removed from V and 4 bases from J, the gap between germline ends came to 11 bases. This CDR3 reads CASSEGRGNEKLFF. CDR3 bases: TGTGCCAGCAGCGAGGGACGGGGTAATGAAAAACTGTTTTTT.

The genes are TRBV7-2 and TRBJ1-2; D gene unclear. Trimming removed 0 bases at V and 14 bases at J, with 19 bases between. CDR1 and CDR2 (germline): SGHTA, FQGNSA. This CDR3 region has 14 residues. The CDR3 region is CASSLAQYRPHGTF. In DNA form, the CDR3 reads TGTGCCAGCAGCTTAGCGCAATATCGGCCACATGGGACCTTC. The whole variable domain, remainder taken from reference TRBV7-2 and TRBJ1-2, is GAGVSQSPSNKVTEKGKDVELRCDPISGHTALYWYRQSLGQGLEFLIYFQGNSAPDKSGLPSDRFSAERTGGSVSTLTIQRTQQEDSAVYLCASSLAQYRPHGTFGSGTRLTVV.

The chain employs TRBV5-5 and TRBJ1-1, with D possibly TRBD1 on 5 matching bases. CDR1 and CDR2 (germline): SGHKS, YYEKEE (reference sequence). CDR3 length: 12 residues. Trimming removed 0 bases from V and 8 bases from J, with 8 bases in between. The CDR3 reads CASSLVAGEAFF. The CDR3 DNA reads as TGTGCCAGCAGCTTGGTCGCAGGGGAAGCTTTCTTT.

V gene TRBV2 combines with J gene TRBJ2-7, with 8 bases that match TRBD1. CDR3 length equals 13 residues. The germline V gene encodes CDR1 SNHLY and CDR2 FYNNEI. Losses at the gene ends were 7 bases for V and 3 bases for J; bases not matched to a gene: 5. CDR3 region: CASMGGTGYEQYF. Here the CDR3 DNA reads TGTGCCAGCATGGGCGGGACAGGCTACGAGCAGTACTTC.

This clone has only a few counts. The CDR3 is CASSPLGTGEGYTF. DNA of the CDR3: TGTGCCAGCAGCCCGCTAGGGACAGGGGAAGGCTACACCTTC. V is TRBV7-2 and J is TRBJ1-2, with TRBD1 matching 10 bases. Trimming removed 5 bases from V and 8 bases from J; junction bases left unmatched: 8. Germline V lookup: CDR1 SGHTA, CDR2 FQGNSA. CDR3 size: 14 residues.

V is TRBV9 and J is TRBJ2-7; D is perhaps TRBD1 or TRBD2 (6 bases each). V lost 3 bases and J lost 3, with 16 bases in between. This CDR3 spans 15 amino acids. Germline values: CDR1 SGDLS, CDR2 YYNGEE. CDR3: CASSATGHGGYEQYF. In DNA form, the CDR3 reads TGTGCCAGCAGCGCTACGGGACACGGGGGCTACGAGCAGTACTTC.

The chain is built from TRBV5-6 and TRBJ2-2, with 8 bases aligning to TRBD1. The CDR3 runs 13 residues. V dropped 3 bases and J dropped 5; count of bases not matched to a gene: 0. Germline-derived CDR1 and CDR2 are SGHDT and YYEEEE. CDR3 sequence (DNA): TGTGCCAGCAGCTGGACAGGGACCGGGGAGCTGTTTTTT. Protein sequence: CASSWTGTGELFF.

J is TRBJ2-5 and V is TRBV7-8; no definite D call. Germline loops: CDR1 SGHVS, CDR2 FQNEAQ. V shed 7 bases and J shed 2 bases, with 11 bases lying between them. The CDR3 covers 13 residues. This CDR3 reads CASTSWLQETQYF. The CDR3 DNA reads TGTGCCAGCACCTCTTGGTTACAAGAGACCCAGTACTTC.

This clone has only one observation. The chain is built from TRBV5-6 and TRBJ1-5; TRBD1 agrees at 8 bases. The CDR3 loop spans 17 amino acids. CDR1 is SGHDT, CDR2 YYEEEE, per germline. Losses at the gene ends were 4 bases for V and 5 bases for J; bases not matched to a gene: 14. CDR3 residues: CASSRKPRQGRDQPQHF. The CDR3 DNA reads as TGTGCCAGCAGCCGGAAGCCCAGACAGGGGCGGGATCAGCCCCAGCATTTT.

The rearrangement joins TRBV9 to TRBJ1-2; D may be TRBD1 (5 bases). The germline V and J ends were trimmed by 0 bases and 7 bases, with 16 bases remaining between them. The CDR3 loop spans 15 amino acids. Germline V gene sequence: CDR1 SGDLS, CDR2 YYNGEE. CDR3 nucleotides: TGTGCCAGCAGCGTAGCTGAGGGGATCGGTAGTGGCTACACCTTC. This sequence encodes CASSVAEGIGSGYTF. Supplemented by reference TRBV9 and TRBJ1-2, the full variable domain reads DSGVTQTPKHLITATGQRVTLRCSPRSGDLSVYWYQQSLDQGLQFLIQYYNGEERAKGNILERFSAQQFPDLHSELNLSSLELGDSALYFCASSVAEGIGSGYTFGSGTRLTVV.

For the CDR3, the DNA is TGTGCCAGCAGTTTTGCTCAGGGAATGAACACTGAAGCTTTCTTT. Translated: CASSFAQGMNTEAFF. The chain employs TRBV6-5 and TRBJ1-1; a possible D gene is TRBD1 (5 bases). Germline V gene lookup returns CDR1 MNHEY and CDR2 SVGAGI. Trimming pared 4 bases from V and 0 bases from J, leaving 12 bases between. This CDR3 comprises 15 residues.

The CDR3 DNA follows: TGTGCCAGCTCTCCCGGGACAGCCACAGATACGCAGTATTTT. This codes for CASSPGTATDTQYF. The chain recombines TRBV18 with TRBJ2-3, with TRBD1 identical over 7 bases. The junction had 5 bases not matched to a gene; V was cut back by 6 bases and J by 2 bases. Germline V gives CDR1 KGHSH, CDR2 LQKENI. CDR3 size: 14 residues.

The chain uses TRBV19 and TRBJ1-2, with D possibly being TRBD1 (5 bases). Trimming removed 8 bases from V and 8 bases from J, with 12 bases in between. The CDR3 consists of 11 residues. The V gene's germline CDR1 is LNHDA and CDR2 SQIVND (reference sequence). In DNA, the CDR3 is TGTGCCAGTTTGGGGGGGTCCGGCTACACCTTC. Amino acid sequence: CASLGGSGYTF. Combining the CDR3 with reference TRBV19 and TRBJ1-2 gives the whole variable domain DGGITQSPKYLFRKEGQNVTLSCEQNLNHDAMYWYRQDPGQGLRLIYYSQIVNDFQKGDIAEGYSVSREKKESFPLTVTSAQKNPTAFYLCASLGGSGYTFGSGTRLTVV.

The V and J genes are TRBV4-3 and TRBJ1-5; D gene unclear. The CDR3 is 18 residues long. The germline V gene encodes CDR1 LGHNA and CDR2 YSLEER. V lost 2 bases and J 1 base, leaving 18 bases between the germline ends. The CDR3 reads CASSQKTRLVESNQPQHF. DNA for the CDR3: TGCGCCAGCAGCCAAAAGACACGTCTGGTGGAGAGCAATCAGCCCCAGCATTTT.

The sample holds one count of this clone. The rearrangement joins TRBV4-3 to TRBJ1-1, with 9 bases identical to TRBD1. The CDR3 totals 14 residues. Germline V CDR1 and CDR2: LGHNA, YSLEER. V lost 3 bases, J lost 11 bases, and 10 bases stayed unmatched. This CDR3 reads CASSQGTGMLWAFF. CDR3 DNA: TGCGCCAGCAGCCAGGGGACAGGGATGCTCTGGGCTTTCTTT.

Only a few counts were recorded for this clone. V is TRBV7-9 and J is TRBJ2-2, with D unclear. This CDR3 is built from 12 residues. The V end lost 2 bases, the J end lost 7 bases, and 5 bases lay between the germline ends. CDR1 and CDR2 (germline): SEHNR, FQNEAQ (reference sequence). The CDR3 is CASSLRSGELFF. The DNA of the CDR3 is TGTGCCAGCAGCTTAAGAAGCGGGGAGCTGTTTTTT.

This CDR3 is CASSLYGGEAFF. The CDR3 DNA reads TGTGCCAGCAGTCTATACGGTGGTGAAGCTTTCTTT. The rearrangement uses TRBV6-5 and TRBJ1-1; D is uncertain. V lost 5 bases and J lost 7, with 11 bases in between. There are 12 residues in the CDR3. From germline, CDR1 is MNHEY and CDR2 SVGAGI.

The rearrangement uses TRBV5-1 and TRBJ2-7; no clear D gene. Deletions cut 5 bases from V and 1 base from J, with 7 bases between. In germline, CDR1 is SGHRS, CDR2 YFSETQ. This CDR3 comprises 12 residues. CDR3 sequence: CASSYSSYEQYF. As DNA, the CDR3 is TGCGCCAGCAGTTACAGTTCCTACGAGCAGTACTTC.

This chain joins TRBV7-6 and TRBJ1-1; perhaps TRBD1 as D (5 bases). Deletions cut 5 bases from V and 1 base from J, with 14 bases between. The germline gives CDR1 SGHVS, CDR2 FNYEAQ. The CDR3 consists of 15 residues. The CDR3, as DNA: TGTGCCAGCAGCCCGGTGGGGGGAACGAACACTGAAGCTTTCTTT. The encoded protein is CASSPVGGTNTEAFF.

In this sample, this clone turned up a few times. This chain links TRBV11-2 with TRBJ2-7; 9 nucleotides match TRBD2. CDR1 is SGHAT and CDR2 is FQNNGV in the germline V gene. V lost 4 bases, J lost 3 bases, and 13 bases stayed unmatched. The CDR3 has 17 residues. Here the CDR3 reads CASSSPSGTTIYYEQYF. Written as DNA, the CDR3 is TGTGCCAGCAGCTCACCTAGCGGGACTACGATCTACTACGAGCAGTACTTC.

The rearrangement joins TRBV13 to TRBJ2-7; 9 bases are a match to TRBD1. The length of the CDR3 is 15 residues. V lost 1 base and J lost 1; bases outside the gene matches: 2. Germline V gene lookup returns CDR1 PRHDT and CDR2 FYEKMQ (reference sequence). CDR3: CASSLDGQGSYEQYF. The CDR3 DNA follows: TGTGCCAGCAGCTTAGATGGACAGGGGTCCTACGAGCAGTACTTC.

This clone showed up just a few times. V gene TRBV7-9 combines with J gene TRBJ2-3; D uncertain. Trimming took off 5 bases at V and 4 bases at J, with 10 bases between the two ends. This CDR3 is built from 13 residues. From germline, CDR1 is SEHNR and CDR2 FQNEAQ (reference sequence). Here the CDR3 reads CASSPSLSDTQYF. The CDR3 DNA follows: TGTGCCAGCAGCCCCTCACTTTCAGATACGCAGTATTTT.

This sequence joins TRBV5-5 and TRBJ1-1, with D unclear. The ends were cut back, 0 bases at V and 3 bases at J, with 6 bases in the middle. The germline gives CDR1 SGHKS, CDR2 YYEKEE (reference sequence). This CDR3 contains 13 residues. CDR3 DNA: TGTGCCAGCAGCTTGGAAACCTACACTGAAGCTTTCTTT. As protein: CASSLETYTEAFF.

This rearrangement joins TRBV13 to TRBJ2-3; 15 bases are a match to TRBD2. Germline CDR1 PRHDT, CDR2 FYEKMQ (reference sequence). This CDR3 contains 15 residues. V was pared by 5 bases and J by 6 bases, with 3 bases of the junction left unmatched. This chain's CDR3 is CASSRTSGGADTQYF. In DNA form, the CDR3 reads TGTGCCAGCAGCCGGACTAGCGGGGGGGCGGATACGCAGTATTTT.

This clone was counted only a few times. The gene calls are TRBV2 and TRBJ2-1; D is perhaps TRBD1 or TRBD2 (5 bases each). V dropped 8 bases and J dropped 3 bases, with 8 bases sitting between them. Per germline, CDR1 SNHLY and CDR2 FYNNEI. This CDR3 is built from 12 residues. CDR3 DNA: TGTGCCAGCGAGGGGCTCTACAATGAGCAGTTCTTC. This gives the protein CASEGLYNEQFF.

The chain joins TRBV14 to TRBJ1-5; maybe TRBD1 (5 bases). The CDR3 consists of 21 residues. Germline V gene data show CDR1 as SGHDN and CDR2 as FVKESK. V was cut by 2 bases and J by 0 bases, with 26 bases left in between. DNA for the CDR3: TGTGCCAGCAGCCAAACTATCCGGGGCCAATTCCGGAGGGTTAGCAATCAGCCCCAGCATTTT. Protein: CASSQTIRGQFRRVSNQPQHF.

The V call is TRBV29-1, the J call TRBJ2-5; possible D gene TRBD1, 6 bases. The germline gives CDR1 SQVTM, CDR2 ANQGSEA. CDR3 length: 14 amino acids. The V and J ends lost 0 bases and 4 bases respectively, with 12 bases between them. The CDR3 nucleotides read TGCAGCGTTGAAGAAACAGGGTTGACAGAGACCCAGTACTTC. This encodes CSVEETGLTETQYF.

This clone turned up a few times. The CDR3 coding sequence is TGTGCCATCAGTGAGGGTATTGGGACAGGGGTTTACACTGAAGCTTTCTTT. Its translation is CAISEGIGTGVYTEAFF. V gene TRBV10-3 combines with J gene TRBJ1-1; 10 nucleotides agree with TRBD1. Germline V gene lookup returns CDR1 ENHRY and CDR2 SYGVKD. The junction had 9 bases not matched to a gene; V was cut back by 2 bases and J by 3 bases. The CDR3 extends over 17 amino acids.

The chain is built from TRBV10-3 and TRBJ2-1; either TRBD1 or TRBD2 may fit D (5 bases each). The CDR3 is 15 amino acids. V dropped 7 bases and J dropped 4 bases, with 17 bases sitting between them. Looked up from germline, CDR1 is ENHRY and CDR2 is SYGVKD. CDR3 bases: TGTGCCATCATGAATTCCGGGACCCCTTACAATGAGCAGTTCTTC. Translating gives CAIMNSGTPYNEQFF.